This T cell receptor (beta chain) was identified during a study of vaccination and CD4 T cells after COVID-19. This clonotype was counted between two and nine times. Its antigen is not identified. Regarding treatment: roughly 10-day PBMC culture with coronavirus spike peptide pools or control peptides (ViraFEST assay). Peptide pools at 8 to 10 ug/ml, together with 8 to 10 IU/ml IL-2, were added to cultures of 1.5 million to 2.5 million PBMCs per well. CD4+ T cells that had been cultured provided DNA sequenced with the Oncomine TCR Beta short-read assay. TCRdb passed the PCR reads through MiXCR, listing each CDR3 protein once. The profile shows around 20,000 distinct CDR3 sequences, around a quarter of them singletons. Germline V gene data show CDR1 as MNHNS and CDR2 as SASEGT. This CDR3 is built from 16 residues. V shed 7 bases and J 4 bases; nucleotides not matched to a gene: 10.

This TCR derives from a human donor with COVID-19. The genes are TRBV6-1 and TRBJ2-2; 9 bases map to TRBD1. Sequencing was carried out using cultured CD4+ T cells from blood. CDR3: CASTIIGQGSTGELFF. CDR3 DNA: TGTGCCAGCACCATTATTGGACAGGGGAGCACCGGGGAGCTGTTTTTT.